This T cell receptor (beta chain) is drawn from a study of Ad26.COV2.S vaccination and SARS-CoV-2 variants. At the level of the study: The authors gave Ad26.COV2.S intramuscularly, either once or twice 56 days apart.

General study results and limits: Post-vaccination breadth of spike-specific CD8+ and CD4+ T cell responses was reportedly substantial.

Generated by immunoSEQ multiplex PCR, the TCRdb table keeps only in-frame clones and is missing some. The sample lists 200,000 to 250,000 clones; 88% were seen once. The treatment denotes: around 19 received Ad26.COV2.S at low or high dose, single or two shots; roughly 5 received placebo; per-sample allocation not given. Following the first vaccine or placebo injection, samples were taken on day 63. As its vector, the vaccine had Ad26, which expressed Wuhan-strain SARS-CoV-2 spike. The CDR3 length is 16 residues. Germline CDR1 and CDR2: LGHNA and YSLEER. V dropped 1 base and J dropped 6; count of bases not matched to a gene: 6. To note about this clone: Its matching antigen is unknown.

The clonotype originates from a person aged 18-60 years who received the Ad26.COV2.S COVID-19 vaccine or a placebo. The sample in question was peripheral blood, obtained in a trial of Ad26.COV2.S vaccine versus placebo. The chain carries TRBV4-3 and TRBJ2-2, with 9 positions matching TRBD1. DNA of the CDR3: TGCGCCAGCAGCCAAGGGGACAGGGTGGATTCCGGGGAGCTGTTTTTT. Translating gives CASSQGDRVDSGELFF.